These 29 T cell receptor beta chains came from one sample sequenced in a study of blood T cell repertoires in COVID-19. TCRdb's copy holds only in-frame clones and misses some; the assay was immunoSEQ multiplex PCR. The data show 240,000 or so clones, less than 90% seen once. The sample comprised peripheral blood. Receptor source: a man aged 60 to 75 with acute or convalescent COVID-19.

The sample holds one count of this clone. The V gene is TRBV28, the J gene TRBJ2-7; the D gene is possibly TRBD1 (6 bases). Germline CDR1 and CDR2: MDHEN and SYDVKM. The CDR3 has 15 residues. Deletions cut 4 bases from V and 7 bases from J, with 20 bases between. The CDR3 loop is CASSSPGQLAGEQYF. CDR3 nucleotide sequence: TGTGCCAGCAGTTCTCCGGGACAACTTGCTGGGGAGCAGTACTTC.

The chain recombines TRBV11-3 with TRBJ2-3, with 10 nucleotides matching TRBD2. The trim removed 7 bases at V and 1 base at J, leaving 5 bases unmatched. The CDR3 extends over 15 amino acids. Germline CDR1 is SGHNT and CDR2 is YENEEA. The CDR3 DNA sequence: TGTGCCAGCACCTCGGGGACTAGCGGCACAGATACGCAGTATTTT. This encodes CASTSGTSGTDTQYF.

This chain uses TRBV7-8 with TRBJ2-3; 9 bases line up with TRBD2. Germline V gene data show CDR1 as SGHVS and CDR2 as FQNEAQ. With 1 base clipped from V and 2 bases from J, the junction kept 7 bases outside the gene matches. This CDR3 region has 17 residues. The CDR3 loop reads CASSLVTSGSLTDTQYF. The CDR3, as DNA: TGTGCCAGCAGCTTAGTGACTAGCGGTTCCCTCACAGATACGCAGTATTTT.

The chain uses TRBV12-3 or TRBV12-4 and TRBJ1-1; the match to TRBD1 covers 8 bases. The CDR3 has 12 residues. J lost 11 bases, V lost 6 bases, and 8 bases had no gene match. CDR3 sequence: CASRYRGVDAFF. DNA for the CDR3: TGTGCCAGCAGATACAGGGGGGTAGACGCTTTCTTT.

V and J are TRBV2 and TRBJ2-1; D is undetermined. The germline V gene has CDR1 SNHLY and CDR2 FYNNEI. The CDR3 has 13 amino acids. Trimming took 1 base from V and 6 from J, leaving 7 bases between them. CDR3 region: CASSEERGNEQFF. The CDR3 DNA reads as TGTGCCAGCAGTGAAGAGAGAGGCAATGAGCAGTTCTTC.

The rearrangement links TRBV7-3 to TRBJ2-1, with TRBD1 identical over 7 bases. The CDR3 is 17 amino acids. With V trimmed by 5 bases and J by 1 base, 11 bases remained unmatched. The germline gives CDR1 SGHTA, CDR2 FQGTGA. In DNA form, the CDR3 reads TGTGCCAGCAGCCAATCGCCCACAGGGGAATCCTACAATGAGCAGTTCTTC. Its protein is CASSQSPTGESYNEQFF. Combining the CDR3 with reference TRBV7-3 and TRBJ2-1 gives the whole variable domain GAGVSQTPSNKVTEKGKYVELRCDPISGHTALYWYRQSLGQGPEFLIYFQGTGAADDSGLPNDRFFAVRPEGSVSTLKIQRTERGDSAVYLCASSQSPTGESYNEQFFGPGTRLTVL.

As regards this clone: Mismatch with germline at one junction end may stem from a read error. The genes are TRBV29-1 and TRBJ2-3; 8 bases align to TRBD2. The CDR3 has 13 residues. CDR1 and CDR2 from the germline V gene are SQVTM and ANQGSEA. The CDR3 loop reads CSVEAGVRDTQYF. DNA of the CDR3: TGCAGCGTGGAAGCGGGAGTCCGAGATACGCAGTATTTT.

The V gene is TRBV7-9, the J gene TRBJ1-1; 7 nucleotides match TRBD1. Germline CDR1 and CDR2: SEHNR and FQNEAQ (reference sequence). J gave up 1 base and V 5 bases, and 1 base lay outside the gene matches. CDR3 length: 13 residues. The CDR3: CASSRQGNTEAFF. Here the CDR3 DNA reads TGTGCCAGCAGCCGACAGGGGAACACTGAAGCTTTCTTT.

The chain is built from TRBV3-1 (or the pseudogene TRBV3-2) and TRBJ2-1, with D possibly matching TRBD1 (6 bases). V gave up 5 bases and J gave up 3 bases, with 11 bases separating them. The CDR3 spans 14 residues. Germline CDR1 LGHDT, CDR2 YNNKEL (reference sequence). CDR3 region: CASSSTGFYNEQFF. For the CDR3, the DNA is TGTGCCAGCAGCTCAACAGGGTTCTACAATGAGCAGTTCTTC.

The chain recombines TRBV30 with TRBJ2-7; 13 bases are shared with TRBD2. V gave up 0 bases and J gave up 5 bases; unmatched junction bases: 1. Germline-derived CDR1 and CDR2 are GTSNPN and SVGIG (reference sequence). This CDR3 is built from 14 residues. CDR3: CAWSVLAGGNEQYF. CDR3 sequence (DNA): TGTGCCTGGAGTGTACTAGCGGGAGGGAACGAGCAGTACTTC. Based on the CDR3 plus reference TRBV30 and TRBJ2-7, the full variable domain is SQTIHQWPATLVQPVGSPLSLECTVEGTSNPNLYWYRQAAGRGLQLLFYSVGIGQISSEVPQNLSASRPQDRQFILSSKKLLLSDSGFYLCAWSVLAGGNEQYFGPGTRLTVT.

This chain connects TRBV7-9 to TRBJ1-5; a weak D match, TRBD1 (6 bases). Looked up from germline, CDR1 is SEHNR and CDR2 is FQNEAQ (reference sequence). The germline V and J ends were trimmed by 0 bases and 2 bases, with 8 bases remaining between them. The length of the CDR3 is 15 residues. Written as DNA, the CDR3 is TGTGCCAGCAGCTTAGCGCGGACAGGCAATCAGCCCCAGCATTTT. Translation: CASSLARTGNQPQHF.

This sequence joins TRBV5-1 and TRBJ2-7, with 8 bases aligning to TRBD2. Unmatched junction bases numbered 11, after V lost 0 bases and J lost 6 bases. The CDR3 contains 16 residues. Germline assignment: CDR1 SGHRS and CDR2 YFSETQ. The CDR3 is CASSLEREPLYREQYF. In DNA, the CDR3 is TGCGCCAGCAGCTTGGAGCGGGAGCCCCTGTATCGCGAGCAGTACTTC.

V gene TRBV2 combines with J gene TRBJ2-1; D ambiguous. Per germline, CDR1 SNHLY and CDR2 FYNNEI. This CDR3 region has 12 residues. Trimming stripped 3 bases from V and 4 bases from J, with 4 bases between. CDR3 loop: CASSDGYNEQFF. The CDR3 DNA follows: TGTGCCAGCAGTGACGGTTACAATGAGCAGTTCTTC.

Turning to this clone: Distinct nucleotide sequences in the sample also encode this CDR3. The V and J genes are TRBV9 and TRBJ2-1, with 10 bases identical to TRBD2. There are 15 residues in the CDR3. J was trimmed by 3 bases and V by 3 bases; bases with no gene match: 3. Germline V gene data show CDR1 as SGDLS and CDR2 as YYNGEE. The CDR3 DNA reads as TGTGCCAGCAGCGCCAGACTAGCGGGCTACAATGAGCAGTTCTTC. Translated: CASSARLAGYNEQFF.

This sequence joins TRBV7-2 and TRBJ1-2, with D possibly being TRBD1 (6 bases). The germline CDR1 and CDR2 sequences are SGHTA and FQGNSA. The CDR3 consists of 16 residues. The germline V and J ends were trimmed by 1 base and 2 bases, with 14 bases remaining between them. Here the CDR3 DNA reads TGTGCCAGCAGCTTAGGCCCAGGGGAGTCGAACTATGGCTACACCTTC. It encodes CASSLGPGESNYGYTF.

This chain links TRBV19 with TRBJ2-7; the D gene is possibly TRBD1 (6 bases). Trimming took 2 bases from V and 5 from J, leaving 25 bases between them. Looked up from germline, CDR1 is LNHDA and CDR2 is SQIVND (reference sequence). CDR3 length equals 18 residues. The chain's CDR3 is CASSISGSTQGPRNEQYF. The CDR3, as DNA: TGTGCCAGTAGTATATCGGGCTCAACTCAGGGGCCCCGGAACGAGCAGTACTTC.

The rearrangement uses TRBV6-2 or TRBV6-3 and TRBJ2-7; TRBD1 matches 8 bases. Germline values: CDR1 MNHEY, CDR2 SVGEGT. The CDR3 is 14 amino acids. With V trimmed by 5 bases and J by 1 base, 4 bases remained unmatched. As DNA, the CDR3 is TGTGCCAGCAGTGACAGGACAGGGTCCTACGAGCAGTACTTC. Translating gives CASSDRTGSYEQYF.

V and J are TRBV28 and TRBJ1-2; tentative D call: TRBD1 (6 bases). The ends were cut back, 4 bases at V and 4 bases at J, with 13 bases in the middle. The CDR3 extends over 14 amino acids. Germline V gives CDR1 MDHEN, CDR2 SYDVKM. CDR3 DNA: TGTGCCAGCAGTTCACGTTTACAGGGCTATGGCTACACCTTC. It codes for CASSSRLQGYGYTF.

The chain is built from TRBV3-1 (or the pseudogene TRBV3-2) and TRBJ1-2, with unresolved D. The CDR3 contains 13 residues. V lost 2 bases and J 1 base, leaving 5 bases between the germline ends. CDR1 and CDR2 (germline): LGHDT, YNNKEL (reference sequence). CDR3 sequence reads: CASSQQINYGYTF. CDR3 nucleotides: TGTGCCAGCAGCCAACAGATTAACTATGGCTACACCTTC.

The count of this clone is one. CDR3 sequence reads: CASSFGVDGYEQYF. The CDR3 nucleotides read TGTGCCAGCAGCTTCGGAGTAGACGGCTACGAGCAGTACTTC. This rearrangement joins TRBV7-2 to TRBJ2-7; D remains ambiguous. V shed 3 bases and J shed 3 bases, with 12 bases lying between them. Germline V gene data show CDR1 as SGHTA and CDR2 as FQGNSA. CDR3 size: 14 residues.

This chain joins TRBV14 and TRBJ2-1; 10 bases map to TRBD2. Germline V gives CDR1 SGHDN, CDR2 FVKESK. The CDR3 extends over 18 amino acids. J was trimmed by 3 bases and V by 0 bases; bases with no gene match: 8. CDR3 nucleotides: TGTGCCAGCAGCCAAGATTTCCTAGCGGGAGTGGACTACAATGAGCAGTTCTTC. Residues: CASSQDFLAGVDYNEQFF.

The genes are TRBV5-1 and TRBJ1-1, with D unresolved. The V gene lost 7 bases and the J gene lost 1 base, with 17 bases spanning the gap. CDR3 size: 15 residues. Germline V gene sequence: CDR1 SGHRS, CDR2 YFSETQ. The CDR3, as DNA: TGCGCCAGCCACCAAGGCCCGGGAACGAACACTGAAGCTTTCTTT. It is translated as CASHQGPGTNTEAFF.

V and J are TRBV10-3 and TRBJ2-1; 8 positions match TRBD2. The CDR3 runs to 12 residues. The V gene end was trimmed by 10 bases and the J gene end by 7 bases; junction bases not matched to a gene: 6. Looked up from germline, CDR1 is ENHRY and CDR2 is SYGVKD. The CDR3 reads CATSGTRNEQFF. Here the CDR3 DNA reads TGTGCCACCTCCGGGACTAGAAATGAGCAGTTCTTC.

The chain employs TRBV30 and TRBJ2-7; the D gene is possibly TRBD1 (7 bases). The CDR3 consists of 12 residues. CDR1 and CDR2 from the germline V gene are GTSNPN and SVGIG (reference sequence). V dropped 2 bases and J dropped 7 bases, with 12 bases sitting between them. The CDR3 DNA reads TGTGCCTGGAGTTGGCAGGGGGGAGAGCAGTACTTC. It specifies CAWSWQGGEQYF.

V is TRBV6-5 and J is TRBJ1-5, with 10 nucleotides matching TRBD1. This CDR3 comprises 15 residues. Trimming at V came to 7 bases and at J to 3 bases, leaving 6 bases not matched to a gene. The V gene's germline CDR1 is MNHEY and CDR2 SVGAGI. In DNA form, the CDR3 reads TGTGCCAGCAAAACGGGACAGGGGTACAATCAGCCCCAGCATTTT. It is translated as CASKTGQGYNQPQHF.

V is TRBV11-3 and J is TRBJ2-1; TRBD2 might be the D (7 bases). V lost 3 bases to trimming and J lost 8 bases, with 17 bases between them. Germline-derived CDR1 and CDR2 are SGHNT and YENEEA. This CDR3 region has 15 residues. DNA of the CDR3: TGTGCCAGCAGCTTCCGGGGGGCCATGGACGATGAGCAGTTCTTC. Amino acids: CASSFRGAMDDEQFF.

The rearrangement uses TRBV12-3 or TRBV12-4 and TRBJ1-2; 8 bases line up with TRBD1. V was pared by 2 bases and J by 7 bases, with 3 bases of the junction left unmatched. This CDR3 spans 13 amino acids. The CDR3: CASSLQGAGGYTF. The CDR3 DNA is TGTGCCAGCAGTTTACAGGGGGCAGGTGGCTACACCTTC.

The CDR3 protein is CASSPGGTEAFF. In DNA, the CDR3 is TGTGCCAGCAGCCCCGGGGGGACTGAAGCTTTCTTT. The chain uses TRBV7-3 and TRBJ1-1, with D perhaps matching TRBD1 (5 bases). This CDR3 contains 12 residues. Per the germline V gene, CDR1 is SGHTA and CDR2 is FQGTGA. The ends were cut back, 5 bases at V and 5 bases at J, with 9 bases in the middle.

V gene TRBV7-6 combines with J gene TRBJ1-2, with a possible D match to TRBD1 (6 bases). The CDR3 spans 16 residues. Between the trimmed V and J ends, which lost 5 bases and 2 bases, there was a span of 18 bases. CDR1 is SGHVS and CDR2 is FNYEAQ in the germline V gene. The CDR3 coding sequence is TGTGCCAGCAGCCGAGGGGGGGATAGCATCAACTATGGCTACACCTTC. It yields the protein CASSRGGDSINYGYTF.